This T cell receptor (beta chain) was documented in a study of shared clonotypes between healthy human individuals. Across the whole study: Per-donor plates numbered three CD4 naive, three CD4 memory, two CD8 naive and one CD8 memory.

Turning to this clone: Its specificity is not known.

Repertoires were generated with immunoSEQ multiplex PCR, while TCRdb's copy carries only in-frame clones and drops some. The sample contains about 1.5 million clones, approximately 98% of which appear only once. V was clipped by 1 base and J by 5 bases, with 11 bases between them. Per the germline V gene, CDR1 is SGHTA and CDR2 is FQGNSA. This CDR3 has 15 residues. Study results and limitations: Clonotype sharing among donors was expected to depend on sequencing depth. With a handful of donors compared, roughly 5% of naive CD4 clonotypes were shared.

The rearrangement links TRBV7-2 to TRBJ2-2; D gene unclear. Specimen: naive CD4+ T cells sorted from blood. The subset denotes: CD45RA+ positively selected. This receptor was identified in a man aged 25 to 40 in good health. DNA of the CDR3: TGTGCCAGCAGCTTAGAGATGTTGGGGACCGGGGAGCTGTTTTTT. Translating gives CASSLEMLGTGELFF.